The 32 T cell receptor beta chains in this list originate from one sample, sequenced in a study of blood T cells in healthy people across ages. A second PCR, run for roughly 6 to 11 cycles, used a sample-barcoded 5' primer plus a J-beta primer mix. TCRdb fed the 5' RACE reads into MiXCR, producing one record per CDR3 protein. The table has 650,000 to 800,000 distinct CDR3 sequences, 44% seen once. Sequencing was carried out using blood. The source of these receptors is a man aged 55 to 69 in good health.

The chain carries TRBV28 and TRBJ1-5, with D hard to call. The ends were cut back, 6 bases at V and 3 bases at J, with 12 bases in the middle. This CDR3 region has 14 residues. Germline V gene sequence: CDR1 MDHEN, CDR2 SYDVKM. CDR3 sequence: CASSSRAINQPQHF. DNA of the CDR3: TGTGCCAGCAGCTCCCGGGCGATCAATCAGCCCCAGCATTTT. Together with reference TRBV28 and TRBJ1-5, the CDR3 gives the full variable domain: DVKVTQSSRYLVKRTGEKVFLECVQDMDHENMFWYRQDPGLGLRLIYFSYDVKMKEKGDIPEGYSVSREKKERFSLILESASTNQTSMYLCASSSRAINQPQHFGDGTRLSIL.

The V gene is TRBV10-3, the J gene TRBJ2-5; D unresolved. The CDR3 runs 13 residues. Germline V gene data show CDR1 as ENHRY and CDR2 as SYGVKD. Trimming took off 0 bases at V and 5 bases at J, with 7 bases between the two ends. DNA for the CDR3: TGTGCCATCAGTGAGTCGATGGCTGAGACCCAGTACTTC. It is translated as CAISESMAETQYF.

The genes are TRBV5-1 and TRBJ2-7, with D uncertain. CDR3 length equals 15 residues. Trimming shortened V by 4 bases and J by 3 bases, and 17 bases separated the two germline ends. The germline gives CDR1 SGHRS, CDR2 YFSETQ. Written as DNA, the CDR3 is TGCGCCAGCAGCCAATCCATGGGGTCTGGCTACGAGCAGTACTTC. Translating it yields CASSQSMGSGYEQYF.

This clonotype turned up a few times. The rearrangement links TRBV4-3 to TRBJ2-3, with 7 nucleotides matching TRBD2. Germline V lookup: CDR1 LGHNA, CDR2 YSLEER. J lost 1 base, V lost 0 bases, and 4 bases had no gene match. The CDR3 sequence is 16 residues long. CDR3 sequence: CASSQDRLARTDTQYF. The DNA for the CDR3 is TGCGCCAGCAGCCAAGATCGACTAGCCCGCACAGATACGCAGTATTTT.

The rearrangement uses TRBV20-1 and TRBJ2-6; D gene uncertain. CDR3 length equals 14 residues. Trimming left V 1 base short and J 8 bases short, with 12 bases between. The germline CDR1 and CDR2 sequences are DFQATT and SNEGSKA (reference sequence). CDR3 amino acids: CSARGVGRTNVLTF. Here the CDR3 DNA reads TGCAGTGCTAGAGGTGTGGGAAGGACCAACGTCCTGACTTTC.

This clonotype was observed many times. The J gene is TRBJ2-1, the V gene TRBV7-2, with unresolved D. The CDR3 runs 12 residues. CDR1 is SGHTA and CDR2 is FQGNSA in the germline V gene. The V and J ends lost 3 bases and 6 bases respectively, with 6 bases between them. The CDR3 reads CASSFHGNEQFF. The CDR3 DNA reads as TGTGCCAGCAGCTTCCACGGCAATGAGCAGTTCTTC.

This clonotype was counted once. The rearrangement uses TRBV2 and TRBJ1-6; D ambiguous. V lost 8 bases to trimming and J lost 6 bases, with 14 bases between them. CDR3 size: 14 residues. Germline V gene lookup returns CDR1 SNHLY and CDR2 FYNNEI. The CDR3 here is CASSPRRFNSPLHF. CDR3 bases: TGTGCCAGCTCCCCTCGGCGGTTTAATTCACCCCTCCACTTT.

This chain uses TRBV10-3 with TRBJ2-5, with D possibly being TRBD2 (6 bases). CDR1 is ENHRY, CDR2 SYGVKD, per germline. The CDR3 loop spans 16 amino acids. Trimming cost V 3 bases and J 11 bases, with 25 bases left between them. CDR3 sequence reads: CAISDYPASEAGKQYF. In nucleotides, the CDR3 is TGTGCCATCAGTGACTACCCGGCTAGCGAGGCCGGGAAGCAGTACTTC.

The chain carries TRBV7-2 and TRBJ2-1; a weak D match, TRBD2 (6 bases). The germline V gene encodes CDR1 SGHTA and CDR2 FQGNSA. The V end was cut by 5 bases, the J end by 10 bases, with 24 bases between. The CDR3 contains 16 residues. The CDR3 nucleotides are TGTGCCAGCAGCCCCAGTGGGGCGGGGCCCATCAAAGAGCAGTTCTTC. Encoded protein: CASSPSGAGPIKEQFF.

The chain couples TRBV4-1 to TRBJ1-3; no clear D gene. The V and J ends lost 1 base and 0 bases respectively, with 7 bases between them. The germline CDR1 and CDR2 sequences are MGHRA and YSYEKL. The CDR3 has 15 amino acids. The CDR3 region has the DNA TGCGCCAGCAGCCAAGGGGGATACTCTGGAAACACCATATATTTT. Residues: CASSQGGYSGNTIYF.

This clonotype was recorded a few times. The genes are TRBV5-1 and TRBJ2-1; 13 bases map to TRBD2. This CDR3 region has 14 residues. Trimming removed 5 bases from V and 9 bases from J; junction bases left unmatched: 5. Germline V gives CDR1 SGHRS, CDR2 YFSETQ. The CDR3 DNA follows: TGCGCCAGCAGAACTAGCGGGGGGGCCGTTGAGCAGTTCTTC. Translation gives CASRTSGGAVEQFF.

This clonotype came up a few times. The chain uses TRBV5-6 and TRBJ2-1, with TRBD2 matching over 7 bases. Trimming cost V 0 bases and J 7 bases; bases outside gene matches: 7. Germline V gene sequence: CDR1 SGHDT, CDR2 YYEEEE. The CDR3 has 15 amino acids. CDR3 bases: TGTGCCAGCAGCTTGGCACTAGCGATCCGGAATGAGCAGTTCTTC. This sequence encodes CASSLALAIRNEQFF.

The chain is built from TRBV27 and TRBJ1-5; D call uncertain. Germline loops: CDR1 MNHEY, CDR2 SMNVEV (reference sequence). The CDR3 runs to 16 residues. Trimming left V 1 base short and J 0 bases short, with 10 bases between. In DNA, the CDR3 is TGTGCCAGCAGTTTATATTCCGGAGTTAGCAATCAGCCCCAGCATTTT. It encodes CASSLYSGVSNQPQHF.

This rearrangement joins TRBV5-1 to TRBJ2-6, with D tentatively TRBD1 (5 bases). Per the germline V gene, CDR1 is SGHRS and CDR2 is YFSETQ. V was trimmed by 2 bases and J by 2 bases, leaving 11 bases between them. This CDR3 has 16 amino acids. CDR3 coding DNA: TGCGCCAGCAGCTTAGAAGGGGTGGCTGGGGCCAACGTCCTGACTTTC. This codes for CASSLEGVAGANVLTF.

A few counts support this clonotype. The V call is TRBV7-2, the J call TRBJ2-7; 12 bases are a match to TRBD1. Trimming at V came to 4 bases and at J to 5 bases, leaving 21 bases not matched to a gene. The germline V gene encodes CDR1 SGHTA and CDR2 FQGNSA. The CDR3 length is 20 residues. CDR3 in amino acids: CASSSSPAWPGQGARNEQYF. Here the CDR3 DNA reads TGTGCCAGCAGCTCGTCCCCTGCTTGGCCGGGACAGGGGGCGAGAAACGAGCAGTACTTC.

This chain joins TRBV6-1 and TRBJ1-1, with TRBD1 matching 10 bases. This CDR3 contains 17 residues. Germline values: CDR1 MNHNS, CDR2 SASEGT. V shed 5 bases and J 2 bases; nucleotides not matched to a gene: 11. In nucleotides, the CDR3 is TGTGCCAGCAGTCCTTCTCCGGGACAGGGGTTAAACACTGAAGCTTTCTTT. Amino acid sequence: CASSPSPGQGLNTEAFF.

This clonotype was observed a single time. The rearrangement joins TRBV9 to TRBJ2-1; 9 positions match TRBD2. After removal of 0 bases from V and 9 bases from J, the junction contained 7 bases not matched to a gene. Germline V lookup: CDR1 SGDLS, CDR2 YYNGEE. The CDR3 extends over 15 amino acids. CDR3: CASSVEGGGAGEQFF. For the CDR3, the DNA is TGTGCCAGCAGCGTAGAGGGCGGGGGGGCCGGTGAGCAGTTCTTC.

This clonotype was counted only a few times. V and J are TRBV20-1 and TRBJ1-5; no clear D gene. Germline assignment: CDR1 DFQATT and CDR2 SNEGSKA (reference sequence). The germline V and J ends were trimmed by 1 base and 0 bases, with 13 bases remaining between them. This CDR3 comprises 16 residues. The CDR3 nucleotides read TGCAGTGCTAGAGGGCAGGAGACTATTAGCAATCAGCCCCAGCATTTT. Translated, it gives CSARGQETISNQPQHF.

The chain recombines TRBV5-1 with TRBJ2-3; D is unclear. CDR1 SGHRS and CDR2 YFSETQ come from the germline V gene. Trimming stripped 5 bases from V and 2 bases from J, with 12 bases between. The CDR3 has 14 amino acids. The CDR3 reads CASRLDTFTDTQYF. The CDR3 DNA reads TGCGCCAGCAGGTTAGATACCTTCACAGATACGCAGTATTTT.

This clonotype occurred a few times. This chain connects TRBV24-1 to TRBJ2-3; no clear D. The CDR3 spans 18 residues. Germline values: CDR1 KGHDR, CDR2 SFDVKD. With 5 bases removed from V and 4 bases from J, the gap between germline ends came to 24 bases. The CDR3 region has the DNA TGTGCCACCAGTGTCCCAGTGACGATCCTAAAACCCGCAGATACGCAGTATTTT. Encoded protein: CATSVPVTILKPADTQYF.

J is TRBJ2-5 and V is TRBV5-1, with D unresolved. The CDR3 is made up of 14 amino acids. The germline V gene has CDR1 SGHRS and CDR2 YFSETQ. The V end lost 1 base, the J end lost 2 bases, and 9 bases lay between the germline ends. CDR3 residues: CASSLSTTQETQYF. DNA for the CDR3: TGCGCCAGCAGCTTGAGTACCACTCAAGAGACCCAGTACTTC.

This sequence joins TRBV28 and TRBJ2-7, with 7 positions matching TRBD2. CDR3 size: 15 residues. V was clipped by 7 bases and J by 4 bases; unmatched bases: 13. Germline lookup yields CDR1 MDHEN and CDR2 SYDVKM. The CDR3 DNA follows: TGTGCCAGCACCATGCTTGGGTCTAGCGGTTACGAGCAGTACTTC. Translating it yields CASTMLGSSGYEQYF.

The V gene is TRBV12-3 or TRBV12-4, the J gene TRBJ2-1; the D gene is possibly TRBD2 (5 bases). The CDR3 covers 16 residues. The germline V and J ends were trimmed by 4 bases and 7 bases, with 20 bases remaining between them. The CDR3 protein is CASSWHRSALKNEQFF. CDR3 DNA: TGTGCCAGCAGTTGGCACCGTAGCGCCTTAAAGAATGAGCAGTTCTTC.

The gene calls are TRBV20-1 and TRBJ2-3, with TRBD2 matching over 8 bases. The CDR3 is 17 amino acids. Germline V CDR1 and CDR2: DFQATT, SNEGSKA (reference sequence). The trim removed 3 bases at V and 0 bases at J, leaving 11 bases unmatched. The CDR3 protein is CSASWGGRGVSTDTQYF. The CDR3 bases are TGCAGTGCTAGTTGGGGGGGGCGGGGGGTTAGCACAGATACGCAGTATTTT.

This clonotype was picked up a small number of times. The gene calls are TRBV12-3 or TRBV12-4 and TRBJ1-5; D remains unclear. Between the trimmed V and J ends, which lost 6 bases and 9 bases, there was a span of 12 bases. The CDR3 sequence is 12 residues long. The CDR3 DNA sequence: TGTGCCAGCAGAGTCGGGCCGTTGCCCCAGCATTTT. Translation gives CASRVGPLPQHF.

This chain connects TRBV7-8 to TRBJ2-5; tentatively, D is TRBD2 (6 bases). The V end was cut by 4 bases, the J end by 6 bases, with 12 bases between. Germline V gene sequence: CDR1 SGHVS, CDR2 FQNEAQ. This CDR3 region has 13 residues. In nucleotides, the CDR3 is TGTGCCAGCAGCTCACAGACTAGACAGACCCAGTACTTC. Translated, it gives CASSSQTRQTQYF.

This clonotype was found once. The chain is built from TRBV9 and TRBJ1-1, with a weak D call TRBD1 (6 bases). V was pared by 0 bases and J by 5 bases, with 17 bases between. Germline V gene sequence: CDR1 SGDLS, CDR2 YYNGEE. The CDR3 is made up of 16 amino acids. CDR3 region: CASSVGNTGFWTEAFF. The CDR3 DNA reads as TGTGCCAGCAGCGTAGGAAACACAGGGTTCTGGACTGAAGCTTTCTTT.

This sequence joins TRBV7-9 and TRBJ2-3, with D perhaps given as TRBD1 or TRBD2 (6 bases each). V was pared by 5 bases and J by 0 bases, with 12 bases between. CDR1 is SEHNR and CDR2 is FQNEAQ in the germline V gene (reference sequence). The CDR3 spans 15 residues. For the CDR3, the DNA is TGTGCCAGCAGCCACTGGGGGGCTAGCACAGATACGCAGTATTTT. Its protein is CASSHWGASTDTQYF.

The chain combines TRBV18 with TRBJ2-5; TRBD2 matches 9 bases. CDR3 length: 16 residues. V was pared by 4 bases and J by 3 bases, with 9 bases of the junction left unmatched. Germline V gene sequence: CDR1 KGHSH, CDR2 LQKENI. CDR3 sequence reads: CASSQTPGLAKETQYF. CDR3 sequence (DNA): TGTGCCAGCTCACAAACACCGGGACTAGCAAAAGAGACCCAGTACTTC.

This clonotype was found once. V is TRBV5-1 and J is TRBJ2-1; 7 bases agree with TRBD1. V was pared by 3 bases and J by 2 bases, with 5 bases of the junction left unmatched. Looked up from germline, CDR1 is SGHRS and CDR2 is YFSETQ. The CDR3 runs 15 residues. The CDR3 DNA reads TGCGCCAGCAGCTCCCAGGGGGTTCCCTACAATGAGCAGTTCTTC. Encoded protein: CASSSQGVPYNEQFF.

The chain links TRBV12-3 or TRBV12-4 to TRBJ1-2; TRBD1 is a possible D gene (6 bases). This CDR3 is built from 14 residues. The V end was cut by 1 base, the J end by 4 bases, with 10 bases between. The CDR3 nucleotides read TGTGCCAGCAGTTTAGGGGGACAACTCTATGGCTACACCTTC. It encodes CASSLGGQLYGYTF.

This chain links TRBV7-3 with TRBJ1-1; D might be TRBD1 (5 bases). CDR1 is SGHTA, CDR2 FQGTGA, per germline. CDR3 length equals 13 residues. The germline V and J ends were trimmed by 1 base and 10 bases, with 13 bases remaining between them. The CDR3 protein is CASSLSREAGAFF. DNA for the CDR3: TGTGCCAGCAGCTTAAGCAGGGAAGCTGGAGCTTTCTTT.